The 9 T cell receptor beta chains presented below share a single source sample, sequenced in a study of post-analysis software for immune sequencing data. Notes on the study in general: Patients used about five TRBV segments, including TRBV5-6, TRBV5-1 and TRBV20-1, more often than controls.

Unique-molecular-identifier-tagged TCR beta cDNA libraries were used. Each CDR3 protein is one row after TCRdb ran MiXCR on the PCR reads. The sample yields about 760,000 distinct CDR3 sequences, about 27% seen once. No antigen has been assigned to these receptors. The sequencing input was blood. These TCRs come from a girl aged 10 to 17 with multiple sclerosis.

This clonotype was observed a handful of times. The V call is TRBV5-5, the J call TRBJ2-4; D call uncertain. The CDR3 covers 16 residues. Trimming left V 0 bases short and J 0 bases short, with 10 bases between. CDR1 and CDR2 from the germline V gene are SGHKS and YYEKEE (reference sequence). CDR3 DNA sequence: TGTGCCAGCAGCTTGGTGGTGGGAAAAGCCAAAAACATTCAGTACTTC. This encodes CASSLVVGKAKNIQYF.

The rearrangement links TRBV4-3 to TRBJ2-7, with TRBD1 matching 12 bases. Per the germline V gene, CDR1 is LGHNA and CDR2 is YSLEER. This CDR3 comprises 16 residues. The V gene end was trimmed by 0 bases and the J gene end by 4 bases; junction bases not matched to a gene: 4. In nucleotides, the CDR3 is TGCGCCAGCAGCCAAGATACGGGACAGGGGGCTTACGAGCAGTACTTC. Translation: CASSQDTGQGAYEQYF.

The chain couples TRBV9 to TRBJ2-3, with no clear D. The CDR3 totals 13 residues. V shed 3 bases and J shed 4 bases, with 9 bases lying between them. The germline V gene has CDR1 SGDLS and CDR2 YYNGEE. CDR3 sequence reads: CASSGARADTQYF. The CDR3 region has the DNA TGTGCCAGCAGCGGTGCTAGGGCAGATACGCAGTATTTT. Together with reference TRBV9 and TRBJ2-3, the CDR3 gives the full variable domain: DSGVTQTPKHLITATGQRVTLRCSPRSGDLSVYWYQQSLDQGLQFLIQYYNGEERAKGNILERFSAQQFPDLHSELNLSSLELGDSALYFCASSGARADTQYFGPGTRLTVL.

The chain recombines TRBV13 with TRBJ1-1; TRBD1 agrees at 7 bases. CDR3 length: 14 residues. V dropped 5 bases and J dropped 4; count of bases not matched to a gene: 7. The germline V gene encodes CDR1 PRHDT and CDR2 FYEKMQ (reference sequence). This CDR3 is CASSPATGLTEAFF. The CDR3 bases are TGTGCCAGCAGCCCGGCGACAGGGCTCACTGAAGCTTTCTTT.

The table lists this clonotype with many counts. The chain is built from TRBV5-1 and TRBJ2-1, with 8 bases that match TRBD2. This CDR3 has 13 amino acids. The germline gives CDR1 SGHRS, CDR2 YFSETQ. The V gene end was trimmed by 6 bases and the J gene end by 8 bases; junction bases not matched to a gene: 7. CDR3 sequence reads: CASMDGGADEQFF. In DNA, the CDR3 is TGCGCCAGCATGGACGGGGGGGCGGATGAGCAGTTCTTC.

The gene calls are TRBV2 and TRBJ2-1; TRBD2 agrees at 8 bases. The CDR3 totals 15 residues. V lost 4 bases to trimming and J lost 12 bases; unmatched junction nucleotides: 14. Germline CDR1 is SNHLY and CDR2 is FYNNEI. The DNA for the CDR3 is TGTGCCAGCAGTGTAACCCACGGGAGGGCCGGTGGGCAGTTCTTC. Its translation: CASSVTHGRAGGQFF. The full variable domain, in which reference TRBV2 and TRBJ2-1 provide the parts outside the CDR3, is EPEVTQTPSHQVTQMGQEVILRCVPISNHLYFYWYRQILGQKVEFLVSFYNNEISEKSEIFDDQFSVERPDGSNFTLKIRSTKLEDSAMYFCASSVTHGRAGGQFFGPGTRLTVL.

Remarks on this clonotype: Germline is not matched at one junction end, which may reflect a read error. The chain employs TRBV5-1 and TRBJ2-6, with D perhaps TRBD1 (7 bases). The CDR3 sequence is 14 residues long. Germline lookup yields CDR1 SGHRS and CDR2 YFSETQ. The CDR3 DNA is TGCGCCAGCAGCTTGATGGAGGGGGCCAACGTCCCGACTTTC. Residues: CASSLMEGANVPTF. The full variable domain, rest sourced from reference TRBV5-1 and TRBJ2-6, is KAGVTQTPRYLIKTRGQQVTLSCSPISGHRSVSWYQQTPGQGLQFLFEYFSETQRNKGNFPGRFSGRQFSNSRSEMNVSTLELGDSALYLCASSLMEGANVPTFGAGSRLTVL.

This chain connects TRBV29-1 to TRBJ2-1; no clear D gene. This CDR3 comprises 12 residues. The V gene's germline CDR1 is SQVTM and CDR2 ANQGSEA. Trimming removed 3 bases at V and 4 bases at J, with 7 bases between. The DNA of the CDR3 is TGCAGCGTTGATTTGGGATACAATGAGCAGTTCTTC. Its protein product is CSVDLGYNEQFF.

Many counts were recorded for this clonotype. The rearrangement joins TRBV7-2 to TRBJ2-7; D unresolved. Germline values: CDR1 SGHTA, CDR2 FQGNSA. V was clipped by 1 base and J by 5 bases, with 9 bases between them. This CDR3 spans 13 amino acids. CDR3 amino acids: CASSLVSDDEQYF. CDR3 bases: TGTGCCAGCAGCTTAGTCAGTGATGACGAGCAGTACTTC.